This entry lists 14 T cell receptor beta chains sequenced from one sample in a study of OX40 agonist ivuxolimab in advanced cancers. The method was immunoSEQ multiplex PCR; TCRdb's version includes in-frame clones alone and lacks a portion of them. The sample lists tens of thousands of clones; over 90% were seen once. Here the sequenced sample was CD4+ or CD8+ T cells sorted from blood, taken in a trial of the OX40 agonist ivuxolimab. These receptors were obtained from an adult with an advanced solid tumor such as melanoma, head and neck, liver or kidney cancer.

This clone has only one observation. This chain connects TRBV4-1 to TRBJ2-3; D unresolved. Germline V gene sequence: CDR1 MGHRA, CDR2 YSYEKL. The CDR3 has 13 amino acids. V lost 0 bases, J lost 6 bases, and 7 bases lay in between. The CDR3 here is CASSQERSDTQYF. The DNA of the CDR3 is TGCGCCAGCAGCCAAGAGCGGAGTGATACGCAGTATTTT.

This chain links TRBV5-6 with TRBJ2-7, with TRBD2 identical over 8 bases. Trimming cost V 4 bases and J 5 bases; bases outside gene matches: 14. Germline CDR1 reads SGHDT; CDR2 reads YYEEEE. CDR3 length: 16 residues. This chain's CDR3 is CASSPIRGGLFDEQYF. DNA of the CDR3: TGTGCCAGCAGCCCGATTCGGGGGGGCCTTTTTGACGAGCAGTACTTC.

Only one count was recorded for this clone. The rearrangement links TRBV30 to TRBJ1-3; 7 positions agree with TRBD1. Looked up from germline, CDR1 is GTSNPN and CDR2 is SVGIG (reference sequence). The CDR3 covers 17 residues. The V and J ends lost 4 bases and 1 base, in that order; junction bases with no gene match: 13. CDR3 nucleotide sequence: TGTGCCTGGATGCCCTTGGCGACAGGGCCGTCTGGAAACACCATATATTTT. Its translation: CAWMPLATGPSGNTIYF. Looking up the rest from reference TRBV30 and TRBJ1-3 gives the full variable domain: SQTIHQWPATLVQPVGSPLSLECTVEGTSNPNLYWYRQAAGRGLQLLFYSVGIGQISSEVPQNLSASRPQDRQFILSSKKLLLSDSGFYLCAWMPLATGPSGNTIYFGEGSWLTVV.

The chain joins TRBV19 to TRBJ1-1; 11 bases line up with TRBD1. The CDR3 is 15 amino acids. J lost 3 bases, V lost 3 bases, and 3 bases had no gene match. The germline V gene has CDR1 LNHDA and CDR2 SQIVND (reference sequence). DNA for the CDR3: TGTGCCAGTAGTATTTGGACAGGGGGCTACACTGAAGCTTTCTTT. Its translation: CASSIWTGGYTEAFF.

The chain is built from TRBV29-1 and TRBJ2-7; 10 bases agree with TRBD2. CDR3 size: 14 residues. V gave up 5 bases and J gave up 4 bases; unmatched junction bases: 8. Germline V lookup: CDR1 SQVTM, CDR2 ANQGSEA. CDR3 nucleotides: TGCAGCGTTCGGTGGCCTAGCGGGAGTTACGAGCAGTACTTC. It is translated as CSVRWPSGSYEQYF.

The sample holds one count of this clone. V is TRBV12-5 and J is TRBJ1-1, with 7 positions matching TRBD1. Germline CDR1 reads LGHNT; CDR2 reads FRNRAP. CDR3 length: 17 residues. J gave up 2 bases and V 4 bases, and 13 bases lay outside the gene matches. In nucleotides, the CDR3 is TGTGCTAGTGGTTGGGCGACAGGGAACCCTCTAAACACTGAAGCTTTCTTT. Translation gives CASGWATGNPLNTEAFF.

The rearrangement links TRBV6-5 to TRBJ2-7; unclear D gene. Per germline, CDR1 MNHEY and CDR2 SVGAGI. Trimming took off 5 bases at V and 0 bases at J, with 14 bases between the two ends. This CDR3 has 15 residues. The CDR3 spells CASSPGSLSSYEQYF. CDR3 coding DNA: TGTGCCAGCAGTCCTGGGTCGCTGAGCTCCTACGAGCAGTACTTC.

The chain employs TRBV20-1 and TRBJ2-1; D is unresolved. V was trimmed by 5 bases and J by 4 bases, leaving 6 bases between them. Germline V gene data show CDR1 as DFQATT and CDR2 as SNEGSKA (reference sequence). The CDR3 covers 11 residues. The CDR3 here is CSAPSYNEQFF. In DNA, the CDR3 is TGCAGTGCTCCATCGTACAATGAGCAGTTCTTC.

The chain is built from TRBV9 and TRBJ2-3, with 10 bases lining up with TRBD1. J was trimmed by 2 bases and V by 3 bases; bases with no gene match: 9. From germline, CDR1 is SGDLS and CDR2 YYNGEE. CDR3 length: 17 residues. CDR3 protein: CASSGPGTGAFTDTQYF. The CDR3 nucleotides read TGTGCCAGCAGCGGACCCGGGACAGGGGCTTTCACAGATACGCAGTATTTT.

Here the CDR3 DNA reads TGTGCCAGCAGTTTGACAGCCAACAACTATGGCTACACCTTC. This translates into CASSLTANNYGYTF. This chain links TRBV27 with TRBJ1-2, with D possibly TRBD1 on 5 matching bases. V lost 3 bases to trimming and J lost 2 bases, with 10 bases between them. The V gene's germline CDR1 is MNHEY and CDR2 SMNVEV (reference sequence). CDR3 length: 14 residues.

V gene TRBV2 combines with J gene TRBJ2-2, with 11 positions matching TRBD2. V shed 3 bases, J shed 5 bases, and the junction held 8 bases outside the gene matches. This CDR3 contains 17 residues. Per germline, CDR1 SNHLY and CDR2 FYNNEI. CDR3 amino acids: CASSDPRRTSGTGELFF. The CDR3 nucleotides read TGTGCCAGCAGTGATCCAAGACGGACTAGCGGGACCGGGGAGCTGTTTTTT.

The chain uses TRBV15 and TRBJ2-7; TRBD1 agrees at 8 bases. Germline-derived CDR1 and CDR2 are LNHNV and YYDKDF (reference sequence). The CDR3 runs 15 residues. Trimming cost V 4 bases and J 4 bases; bases outside gene matches: 9. CDR3 region: CATSKSSGTGYEQYF. CDR3 nucleotides: TGTGCCACCAGCAAGTCCTCCGGGACAGGTTACGAGCAGTACTTC. Looking up the rest from reference TRBV15 and TRBJ2-7 gives the full variable domain: DAMVIQNPRYQVTQFGKPVTLSCSQTLNHNVMYWYQQKSSQAPKLLFHYYDKDFNNEADTPDNFQSRRPNTSFCFLDIRSPGLGDTAMYLCATSKSSGTGYEQYFGPGTRLTVT.

Here the CDR3 DNA reads TGTGCCAGCAGTGGGGCAGGGACTCTCGATGGCTACACCTTC. This translates into CASSGAGTLDGYTF. The chain has TRBV25-1 and TRBJ1-2; TRBD1 might be the D (5 bases). This CDR3 contains 14 residues. Germline V gene lookup returns CDR1 MGHDK and CDR2 SYGVNS. The V gene lost 4 bases and the J gene lost 6 bases, with 15 bases spanning the gap.

In DNA form, the CDR3 reads TGTGCCAGCAGTTCTCCCGGGACTAGCGGAATCTCCTACGAGCAGTACTTC. The encoded protein is CASSSPGTSGISYEQYF. The chain recombines TRBV27 with TRBJ2-7; 11 bases agree with TRBD2. This CDR3 is 17 amino acids long. Germline CDR1 is MNHEY and CDR2 is SMNVEV (reference sequence). Losses at the gene ends were 4 bases for V and 0 bases for J; bases not matched to a gene: 8.